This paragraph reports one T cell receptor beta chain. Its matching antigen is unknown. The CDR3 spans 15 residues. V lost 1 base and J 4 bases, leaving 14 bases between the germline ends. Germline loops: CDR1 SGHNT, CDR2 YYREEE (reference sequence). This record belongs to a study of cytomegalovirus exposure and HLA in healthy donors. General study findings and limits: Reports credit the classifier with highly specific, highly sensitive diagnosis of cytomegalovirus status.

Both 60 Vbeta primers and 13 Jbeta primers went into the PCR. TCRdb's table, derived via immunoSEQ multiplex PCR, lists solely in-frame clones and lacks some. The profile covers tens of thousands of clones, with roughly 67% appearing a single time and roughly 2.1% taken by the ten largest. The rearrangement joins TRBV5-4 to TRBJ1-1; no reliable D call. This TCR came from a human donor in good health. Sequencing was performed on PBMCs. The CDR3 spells CASSLQRRRGTEAFF. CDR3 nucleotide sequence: TGTGCCAGCAGCTTGCAGCGACGGCGGGGCACTGAAGCTTTCTTT.